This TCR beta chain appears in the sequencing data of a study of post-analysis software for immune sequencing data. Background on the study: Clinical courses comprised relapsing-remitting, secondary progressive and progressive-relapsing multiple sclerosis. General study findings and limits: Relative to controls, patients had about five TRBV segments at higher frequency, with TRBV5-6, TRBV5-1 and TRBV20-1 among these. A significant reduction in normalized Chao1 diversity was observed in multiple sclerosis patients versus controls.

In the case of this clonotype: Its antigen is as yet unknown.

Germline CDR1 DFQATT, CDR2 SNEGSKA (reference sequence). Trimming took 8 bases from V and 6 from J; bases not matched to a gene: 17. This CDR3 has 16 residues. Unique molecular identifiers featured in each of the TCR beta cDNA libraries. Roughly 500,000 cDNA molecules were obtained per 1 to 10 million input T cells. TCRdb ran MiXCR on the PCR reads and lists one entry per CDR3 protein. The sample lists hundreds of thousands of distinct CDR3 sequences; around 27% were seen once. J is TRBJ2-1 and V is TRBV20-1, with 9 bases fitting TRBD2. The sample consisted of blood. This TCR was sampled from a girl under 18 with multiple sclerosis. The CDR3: CSTKSRSGRWFNEQFF. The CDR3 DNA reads TGCAGTACTAAGTCCCGTAGCGGGAGATGGTTCAATGAGCAGTTCTTC.